The present T cell receptor beta chain was sequenced within a study of blood T cell repertoires in COVID-19. Across the whole study: T cells, B-cell-depleted T cells, or PBMCs supplied cDNA or gDNA.

In the original analysis: From reference gene primer amplification, estimates of nucleated cell counts were derived. Profiled with immunoSEQ multiplex PCR; TCRdb holds only in-frame clones, not every one. The V and J calls and clone size were taken over from that table, and D and trimming were inferred from the DNA. The profile covers about 220,000 clones, with 82% appearing a single time and 3.5% to 4% taken by the ten largest. The germline V gene has CDR1 SGHAT and CDR2 FQNNGV. The CDR3 spans 14 residues. In the case of this clone: The junction does not match germline at one end; this may be a read error.

The sample consisted of peripheral blood. The gene calls are TRBV11-2 and TRBJ2-1; TRBD2 matches at 9 bases. The TCR was taken from a woman older than 75 with acute or convalescent COVID-19. The CDR3 here is CASSLAGAYNEQFF. The CDR3 coding sequence is TGTGCCAGCAGTTTAGCGGGGGCCTACAATGAGCAGTTCTTC. Full variable domain (missing parts from reference TRBV11-2 and TRBJ2-1): EAGVAQSPRYKIIEKRQSVAFWCNPISGHATLYWYQQILGQGPKLLIQFQNNGVVDDSQLPKDRFSAERLKGVDSTLKIQPAKLEDSAVYLCASSLAGAYNEQFFGPGTRLTVL.